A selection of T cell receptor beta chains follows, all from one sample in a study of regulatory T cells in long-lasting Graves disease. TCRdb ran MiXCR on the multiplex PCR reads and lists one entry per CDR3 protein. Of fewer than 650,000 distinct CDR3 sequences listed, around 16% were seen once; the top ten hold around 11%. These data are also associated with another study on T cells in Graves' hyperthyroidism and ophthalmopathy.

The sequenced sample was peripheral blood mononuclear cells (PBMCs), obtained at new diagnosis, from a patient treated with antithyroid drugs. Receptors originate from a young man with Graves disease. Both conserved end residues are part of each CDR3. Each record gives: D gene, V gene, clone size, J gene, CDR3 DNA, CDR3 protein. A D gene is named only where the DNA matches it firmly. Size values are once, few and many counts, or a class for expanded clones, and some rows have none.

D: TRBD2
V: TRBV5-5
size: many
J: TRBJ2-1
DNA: TGTGCCAGCAGCCCTGTGGTGGGACTAGCGGGATTTGAGCAGTTCTTC
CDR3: CASSPVVGLAGFEQFF

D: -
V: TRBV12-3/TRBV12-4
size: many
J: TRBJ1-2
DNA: TGTGCCAGCAGGGTAGGGGGAGCTAACTATGGCTACACCTTC
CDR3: CASRVGGANYGYTF

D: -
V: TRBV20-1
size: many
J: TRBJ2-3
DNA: TGCAGTGCTAGAGTATTAGGTGGGAGCACAGATACGCAGTATTTT
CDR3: CSARVLGGSTDTQYF

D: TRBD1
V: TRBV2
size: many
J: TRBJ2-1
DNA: TGTGCCAGCAGTATTAGGCCGGGACAGGGCTCCGGCAATGAGCAGTTCTTC
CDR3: CASSIRPGQGSGNEQFF

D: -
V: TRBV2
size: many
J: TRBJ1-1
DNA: TGTGCCAGTCAAGCCCCCGGGACGAACACTGAAGCTTTCTTT
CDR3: CASQAPGTNTEAFF

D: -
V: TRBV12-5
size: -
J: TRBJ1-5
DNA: TGTGCTAGTGGGAGCCTGCGCAATCAGCCCCAGCATTTT
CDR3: CASGSLRNQPQHF

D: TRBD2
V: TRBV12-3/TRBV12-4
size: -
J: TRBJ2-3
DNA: TGTGCCAGCAGTCCCCCGGGACTATTCACAGATACGCAGTATTTT
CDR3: CASSPPGLFTDTQYF

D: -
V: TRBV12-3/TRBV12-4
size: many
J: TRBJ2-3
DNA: TGTGCCAGCATCCGGCTTGGGGGAGGAGGCACAGATACGCAGTATTTT
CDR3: CASIRLGGGGTDTQYF

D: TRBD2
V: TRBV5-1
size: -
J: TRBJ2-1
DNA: TGCGCCAGCAGCTATAGCGGGAGTTTTAACAATGAGCAGTTCTTC
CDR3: CASSYSGSFNNEQFF

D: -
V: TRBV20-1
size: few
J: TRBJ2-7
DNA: TGCAGTGCTAGGACAGCGGGCCCATTGTCCTACGAGCAGTACTTC
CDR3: CSARTAGPLSYEQYF

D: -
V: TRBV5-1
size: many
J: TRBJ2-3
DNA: TGCGCCAGCAGCTCCGACCCCCTTTCAGATACGCAGTATTTT
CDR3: CASSSDPLSDTQYF

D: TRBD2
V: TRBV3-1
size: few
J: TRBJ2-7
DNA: TGTGCCAGCAGCCCACAAGTCCCCTCGCCCTCTAGCGGGAGGAATAACGAGCAGTACTTC
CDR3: CASSPQVPSPSSGRNNEQYF

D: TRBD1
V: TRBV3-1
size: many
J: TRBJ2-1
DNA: TGTGCCAGCAGCCACATGGGACAGGGGCCTGAGCAGTTCTTC
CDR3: CASSHMGQGPEQFF

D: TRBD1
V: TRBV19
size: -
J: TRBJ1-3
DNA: TGTGCCAGTAGGACCGGGACAGGGGTCGGCACCATATATTTT
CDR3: CASRTGTGVGTIYF

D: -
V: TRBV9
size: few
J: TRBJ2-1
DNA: TGTGCCAGCAGCCCTCCCCTCGGGTTTTCCCCTTACAATGAGCAGTTCTTC
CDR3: CASSPPLGFSPYNEQFF

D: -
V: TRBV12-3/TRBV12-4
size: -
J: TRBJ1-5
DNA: TGTGCCAGCAGGCTACACAGGGAAGGTCAGCCCCAGCATTTT
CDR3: CASRLHREGQPQHF

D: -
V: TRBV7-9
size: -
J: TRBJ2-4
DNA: TGTGCCAGCAGCTTAGAAGGGGTACTAGCCAAAAACATTCAGTACTTC
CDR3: CASSLEGVLAKNIQYF

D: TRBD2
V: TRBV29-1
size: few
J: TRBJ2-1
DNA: TGCAGCGCTAAAGGACTAGCGGCGTTGGAGCAGTTCTTC
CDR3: CSAKGLAALEQFF

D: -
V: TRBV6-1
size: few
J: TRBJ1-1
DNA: TGTGCCAGCAGTGTTTCGGGACGGATGAACACTGAAGCTTTCTTT
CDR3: CASSVSGRMNTEAFF

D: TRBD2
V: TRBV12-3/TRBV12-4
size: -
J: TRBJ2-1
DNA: TGTGCCAGCAGATACTCTAGCGGGAGGGCCTGGAGCTCCTACAATGAGCAGTTCTTC
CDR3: CASRYSSGRAWSSYNEQFF

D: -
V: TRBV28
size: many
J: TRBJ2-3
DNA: TGTGCCAGCAGTTTTCCCTTGGCGGTGGGGACAGATACGCAGTATTTT
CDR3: CASSFPLAVGTDTQYF

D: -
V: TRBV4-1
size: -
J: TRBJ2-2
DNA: TGCGCCAGCAGCCAAGATCAAGAAGGGTTCGGTGGCGCCGGGGAGCTGTTTTTT
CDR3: CASSQDQEGFGGAGELFF

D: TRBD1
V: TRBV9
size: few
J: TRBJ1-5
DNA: TGTGCCAGCAGCCCTTTGGACAGGACGGGAGGGCATCAGCCCCAGCATTTT
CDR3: CASSPLDRTGGHQPQHF

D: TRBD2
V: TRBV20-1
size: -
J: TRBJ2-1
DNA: TGCAGTGCTCAGGCCAGCGGGAGTAGAAATGAGCAGTTCTTC
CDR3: CSAQASGSRNEQFF

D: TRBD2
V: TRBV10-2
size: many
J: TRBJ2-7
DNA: TGCGCCAGCAGTGAGTTTCGGGAGGTGCGGGAGCAGTACTTC
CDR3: CASSEFREVREQYF

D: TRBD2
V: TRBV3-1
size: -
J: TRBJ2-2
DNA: TGTGCCAGCAGCATCGGACTAGCGGGGAACACCGGGGAGCTGTTTTTT
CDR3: CASSIGLAGNTGELFF

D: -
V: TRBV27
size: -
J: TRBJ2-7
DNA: TGTGCCAGCAGTCCTCAAGGGGGGATCTACGAGCAGTACTTC
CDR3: CASSPQGGIYEQYF

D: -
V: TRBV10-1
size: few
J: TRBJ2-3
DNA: TGCGCCAGCAGTGTGCCGGGTTCAGATACGCAGTATTTT
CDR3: CASSVPGSDTQYF

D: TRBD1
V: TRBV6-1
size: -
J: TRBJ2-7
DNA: TGTGCCAGCAGTAGCCGGGGACAGGGGGCCGGCGAGCAGTACTTC
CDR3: CASSSRGQGAGEQYF

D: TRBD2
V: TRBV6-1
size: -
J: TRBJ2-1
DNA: TGTGCCAGCACCAACCCCGGGACTAGCGGGTACAATGAGCAGTTCTTC
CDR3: CASTNPGTSGYNEQFF

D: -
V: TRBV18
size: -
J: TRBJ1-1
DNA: TGTGCCAGCTCACCATCGGGCGGGAACACTGAAGCTTTCTTT
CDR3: CASSPSGGNTEAFF

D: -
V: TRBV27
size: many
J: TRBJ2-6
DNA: TGTGCCAGCAGCCTTTACCCCGTCGGCTCTGGGGCCAACGTCCTGACTTTC
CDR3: CASSLYPVGSGANVLTF

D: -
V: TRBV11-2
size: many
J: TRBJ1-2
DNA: TGTGCCAGCAGCTCAGTCAGCAGACCTAACTATGGCTACACCTTC
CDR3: CASSSVSRPNYGYTF

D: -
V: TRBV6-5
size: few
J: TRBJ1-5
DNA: TGTGCCAGCAGTTACCTTACACCTATCAGAAGGGATCAGCCCCAGCATTTT
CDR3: CASSYLTPIRRDQPQHF

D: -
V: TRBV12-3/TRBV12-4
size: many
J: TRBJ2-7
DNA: TGTGCCAGCAGTTTTGCGTTGAACAACTACGAGCAGTACTTC
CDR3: CASSFALNNYEQYF

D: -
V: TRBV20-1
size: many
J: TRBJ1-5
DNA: TGCAGTGCTACGGACGAGCCCGATCAGCCCCAGCATTTT
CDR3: CSATDEPDQPQHF

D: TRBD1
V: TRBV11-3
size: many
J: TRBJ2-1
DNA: TGTGCCAGCAGTCGCAAGGGGGCCCTATACAATGAGCAGTTCTTC
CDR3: CASSRKGALYNEQFF

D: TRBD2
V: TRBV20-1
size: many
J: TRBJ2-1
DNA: TGCAGTGCTCGGACTAGCTACAATGAGCAGTTCTTC
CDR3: CSARTSYNEQFF

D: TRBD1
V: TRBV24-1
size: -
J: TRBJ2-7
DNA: TGTGCCACCAGTGACCCCGACTTCACGACAGGGACCTCCGAGCAGTACTTC
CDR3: CATSDPDFTTGTSEQYF

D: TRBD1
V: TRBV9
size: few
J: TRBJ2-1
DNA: TGTGCCAGCAGCGGGGGACAGGGCCGGCTTGGGGACTACAATGAGCAGTTCTTC
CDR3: CASSGGQGRLGDYNEQFF